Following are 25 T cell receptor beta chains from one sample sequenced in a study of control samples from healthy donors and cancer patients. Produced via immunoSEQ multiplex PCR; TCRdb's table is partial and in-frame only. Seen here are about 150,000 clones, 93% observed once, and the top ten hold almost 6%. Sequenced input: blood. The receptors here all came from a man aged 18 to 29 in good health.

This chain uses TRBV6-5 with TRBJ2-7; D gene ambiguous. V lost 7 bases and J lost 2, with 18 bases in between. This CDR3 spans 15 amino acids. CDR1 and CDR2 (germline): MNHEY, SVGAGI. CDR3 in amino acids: CASKVRHPTAYEQYF. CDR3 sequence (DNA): TGTGCCAGCAAGGTTAGACACCCTACGGCCTACGAGCAGTACTTC.

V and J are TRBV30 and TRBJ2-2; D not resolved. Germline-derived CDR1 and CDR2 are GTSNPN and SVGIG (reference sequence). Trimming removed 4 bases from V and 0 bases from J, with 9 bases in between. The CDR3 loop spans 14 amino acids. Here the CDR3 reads CAWMWGPNTGELFF. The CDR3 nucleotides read TGTGCCTGGATGTGGGGTCCGAACACCGGGGAGCTGTTTTTT.

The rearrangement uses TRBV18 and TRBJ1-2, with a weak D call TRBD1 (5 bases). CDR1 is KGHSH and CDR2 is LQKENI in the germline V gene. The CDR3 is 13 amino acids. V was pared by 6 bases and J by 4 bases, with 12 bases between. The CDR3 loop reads CASSPDGTYGYTF. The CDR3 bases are TGTGCCAGCTCTCCAGACGGGACCTATGGCTACACCTTC.

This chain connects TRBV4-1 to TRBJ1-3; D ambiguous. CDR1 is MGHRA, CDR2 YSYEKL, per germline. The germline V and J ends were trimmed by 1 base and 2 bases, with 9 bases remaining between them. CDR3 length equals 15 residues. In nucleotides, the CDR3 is TGCGCCAGCAGCCAAGGGGTCATCCCTGGAAACACCATATATTTT. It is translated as CASSQGVIPGNTIYF.

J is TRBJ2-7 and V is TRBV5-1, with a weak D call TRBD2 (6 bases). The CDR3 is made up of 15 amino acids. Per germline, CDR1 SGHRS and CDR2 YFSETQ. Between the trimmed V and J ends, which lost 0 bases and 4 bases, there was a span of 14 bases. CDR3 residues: CASSLAGEGRYEQYF. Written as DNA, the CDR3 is TGCGCCAGCAGCTTGGCCGGGGAAGGGAGGTACGAGCAGTACTTC.

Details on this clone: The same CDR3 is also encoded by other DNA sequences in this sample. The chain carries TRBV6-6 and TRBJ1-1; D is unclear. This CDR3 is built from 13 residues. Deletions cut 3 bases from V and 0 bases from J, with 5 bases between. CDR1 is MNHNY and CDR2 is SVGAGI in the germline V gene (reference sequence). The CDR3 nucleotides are TGTGCCAGCAGTTATTCCCTGAACACTGAAGCTTTCTTT. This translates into CASSYSLNTEAFF.

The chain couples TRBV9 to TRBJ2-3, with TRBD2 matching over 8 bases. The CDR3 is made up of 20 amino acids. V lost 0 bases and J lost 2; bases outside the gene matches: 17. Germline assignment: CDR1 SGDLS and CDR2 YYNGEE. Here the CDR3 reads CASSVGVPGGPAGSTDTQYF. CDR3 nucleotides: TGTGCCAGCAGCGTAGGCGTTCCGGGAGGGCCGGCGGGATCCACAGATACGCAGTATTTT.

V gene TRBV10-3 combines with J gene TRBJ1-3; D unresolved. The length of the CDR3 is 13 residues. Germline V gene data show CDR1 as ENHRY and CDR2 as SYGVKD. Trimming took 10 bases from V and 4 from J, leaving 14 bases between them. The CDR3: CATHSPEGNTIYF. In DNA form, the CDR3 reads TGTGCCACACATTCCCCGGAGGGAAACACCATATATTTT.

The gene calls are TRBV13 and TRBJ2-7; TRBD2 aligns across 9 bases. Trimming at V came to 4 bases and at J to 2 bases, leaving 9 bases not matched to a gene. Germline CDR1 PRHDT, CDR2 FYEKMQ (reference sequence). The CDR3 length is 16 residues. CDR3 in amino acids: CASSSEAGGHPYEQYF. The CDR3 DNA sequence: TGTGCCAGCAGCTCAGAAGCGGGGGGACACCCCTACGAGCAGTACTTC.

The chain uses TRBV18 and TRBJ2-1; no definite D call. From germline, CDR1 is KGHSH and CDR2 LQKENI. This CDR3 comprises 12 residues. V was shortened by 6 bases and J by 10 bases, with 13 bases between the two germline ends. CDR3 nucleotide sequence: TGTGCCAGCTCCCCCCTAGTAGGCGAGCAGTTCTTC. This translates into CASSPLVGEQFF. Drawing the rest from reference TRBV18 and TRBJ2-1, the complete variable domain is NAGVMQNPRHLVRRRGQEARLRCSPMKGHSHVYWYRQLPEEGLKFMVYLQKENIIDESGMPKERFSAEFPKEGPSILRIQQVVRGDSAAYFCASSPLVGEQFFGPGTRLTVL.

CDR3 sequence: CASSLGGDPPEAFF. DNA of the CDR3: TGTGCCAGCAGTTTAGGAGGGGACCCCCCTGAAGCTTTCTTT. This chain joins TRBV27 and TRBJ1-1; D is possibly TRBD1 (5 bases). Trimming took 2 bases from V and 6 from J, leaving 13 bases between them. The CDR3 consists of 14 residues. Looked up from germline, CDR1 is MNHEY and CDR2 is SMNVEV (reference sequence).

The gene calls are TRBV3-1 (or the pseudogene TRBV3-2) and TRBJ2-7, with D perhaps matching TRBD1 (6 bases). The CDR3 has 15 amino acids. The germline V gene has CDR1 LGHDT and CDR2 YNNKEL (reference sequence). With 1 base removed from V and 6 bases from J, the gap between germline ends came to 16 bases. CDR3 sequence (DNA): TGTGCCAGCAGCCAAGCCACAGGGTTTCTGTCCGAGCAGTACTTC. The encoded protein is CASSQATGFLSEQYF.

This CDR3 is CASILRRSAIHEQYF. Here the CDR3 DNA reads TGTGCCAGCATCCTTAGGAGGTCTGCGATCCACGAGCAGTACTTC. This chain uses TRBV2 with TRBJ2-7, with D possibly matching TRBD2 (5 bases). Germline V CDR1 and CDR2: SNHLY, FYNNEI. CDR3 size: 15 residues. Trimming pared 7 bases from V and 5 bases from J, leaving 21 bases between.

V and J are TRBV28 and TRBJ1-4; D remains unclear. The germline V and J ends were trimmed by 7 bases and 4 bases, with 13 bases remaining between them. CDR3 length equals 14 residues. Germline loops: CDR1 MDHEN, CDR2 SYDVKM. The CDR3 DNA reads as TGTGCCAGCATATCGGGAGGGAGTAATGAAAAACTGTTTTTT. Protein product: CASISGGSNEKLFF. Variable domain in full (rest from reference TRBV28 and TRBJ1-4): DVKVTQSSRYLVKRTGEKVFLECVQDMDHENMFWYRQDPGLGLRLIYFSYDVKMKEKGDIPEGYSVSREKKERFSLILESASTNQTSMYLCASISGGSNEKLFFGSGTQLSVL.

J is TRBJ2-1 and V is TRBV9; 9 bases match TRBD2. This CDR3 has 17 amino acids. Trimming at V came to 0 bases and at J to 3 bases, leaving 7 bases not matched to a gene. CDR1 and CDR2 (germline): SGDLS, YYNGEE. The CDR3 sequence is CASSVASLAGSYNEQFF. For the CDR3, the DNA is TGTGCCAGCAGCGTAGCCTCCCTAGCGGGAAGCTACAATGAGCAGTTCTTC. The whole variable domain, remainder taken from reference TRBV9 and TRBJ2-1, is DSGVTQTPKHLITATGQRVTLRCSPRSGDLSVYWYQQSLDQGLQFLIQYYNGEERAKGNILERFSAQQFPDLHSELNLSSLELGDSALYFCASSVASLAGSYNEQFFGPGTRLTVL.

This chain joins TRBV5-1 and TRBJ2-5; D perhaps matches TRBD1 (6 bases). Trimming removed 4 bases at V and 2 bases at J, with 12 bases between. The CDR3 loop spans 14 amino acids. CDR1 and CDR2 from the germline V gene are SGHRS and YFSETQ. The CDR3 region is CASSQRDIQETQYF. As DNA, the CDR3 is TGCGCCAGCAGCCAACGGGACATACAAGAGACCCAGTACTTC. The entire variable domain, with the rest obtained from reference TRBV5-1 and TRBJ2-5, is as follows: KAGVTQTPRYLIKTRGQQVTLSCSPISGHRSVSWYQQTPGQGLQFLFEYFSETQRNKGNFPGRFSGRQFSNSRSEMNVSTLELGDSALYLCASSQRDIQETQYFGPGTRLLVL.

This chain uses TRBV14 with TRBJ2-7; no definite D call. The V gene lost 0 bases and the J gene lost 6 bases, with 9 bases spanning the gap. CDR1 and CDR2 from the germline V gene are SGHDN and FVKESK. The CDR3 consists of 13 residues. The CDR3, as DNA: TGTGCCAGCAGCCAAGATATCTCGTCCGAGCAGTACTTC. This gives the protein CASSQDISSEQYF.

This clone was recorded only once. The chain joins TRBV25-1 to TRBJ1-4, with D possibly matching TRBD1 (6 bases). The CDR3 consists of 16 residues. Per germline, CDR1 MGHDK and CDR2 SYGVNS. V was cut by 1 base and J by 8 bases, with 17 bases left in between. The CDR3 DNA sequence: TGTGCCAGCAGTGAATTCGTAGCGGGGGCTGAAGAAAAACTGTTTTTT. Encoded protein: CASSEFVAGAEEKLFF.

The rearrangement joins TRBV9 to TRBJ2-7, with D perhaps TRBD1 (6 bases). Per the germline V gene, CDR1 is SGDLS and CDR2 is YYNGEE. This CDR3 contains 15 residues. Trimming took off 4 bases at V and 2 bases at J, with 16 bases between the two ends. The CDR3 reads CASSPKPAGAYEQYF. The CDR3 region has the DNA TGTGCCAGCAGCCCCAAGCCGGCAGGGGCCTACGAGCAGTACTTC.

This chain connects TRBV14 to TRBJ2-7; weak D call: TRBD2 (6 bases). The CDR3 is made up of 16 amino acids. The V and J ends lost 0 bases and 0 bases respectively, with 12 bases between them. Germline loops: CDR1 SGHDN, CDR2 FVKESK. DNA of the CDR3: TGTGCCAGCAGCCAAGAAAGTAGCGGTGCCTCCTACGAGCAGTACTTC. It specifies CASSQESSGASYEQYF.

The CDR3 nucleotides read TGTGCCAGCAGTTTATCCGCCGGGACAGGGACCCACGAGCAGTTCTTC. Translating gives CASSLSAGTGTHEQFF. The chain carries TRBV27 and TRBJ2-1; 9 bases map to TRBD1. CDR1 MNHEY and CDR2 SMNVEV come from the germline V gene (reference sequence). There are 16 residues in the CDR3. Trimming took 0 bases from V and 10 from J; bases not matched to a gene: 10.

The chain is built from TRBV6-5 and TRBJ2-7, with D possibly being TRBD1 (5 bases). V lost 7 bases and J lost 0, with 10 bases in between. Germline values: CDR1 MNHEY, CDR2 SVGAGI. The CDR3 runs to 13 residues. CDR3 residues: CASKADISYEQYF. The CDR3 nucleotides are TGTGCCAGCAAGGCGGACATCTCCTACGAGCAGTACTTC.

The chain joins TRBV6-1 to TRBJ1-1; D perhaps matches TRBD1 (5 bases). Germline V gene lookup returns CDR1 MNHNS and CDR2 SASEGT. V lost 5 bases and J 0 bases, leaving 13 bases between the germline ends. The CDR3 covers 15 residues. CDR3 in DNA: TGTGCCAGCAGTTGGGGACCGAGAGTGAACACTGAAGCTTTCTTT. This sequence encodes CASSWGPRVNTEAFF.

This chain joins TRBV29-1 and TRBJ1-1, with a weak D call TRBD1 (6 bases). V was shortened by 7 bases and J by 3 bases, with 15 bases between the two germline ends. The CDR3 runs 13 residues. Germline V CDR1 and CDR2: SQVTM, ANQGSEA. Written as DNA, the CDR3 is TGCAGCGCCTGGACAGTAGACGACACTGAAGCTTTCTTT. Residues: CSAWTVDDTEAFF.

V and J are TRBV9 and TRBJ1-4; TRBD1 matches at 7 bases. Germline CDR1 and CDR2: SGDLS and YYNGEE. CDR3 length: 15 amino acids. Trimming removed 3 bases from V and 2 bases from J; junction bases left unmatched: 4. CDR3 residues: CASSASGQTNEKLFF. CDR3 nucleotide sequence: TGTGCCAGCAGCGCCTCGGGACAGACTAATGAAAAACTGTTTTTT.